The TCR beta chain under discussion was sequenced for a study of CD8 T cells in ankylosing spondylitis (TCRdb year 2017). In terms of the full investigation: The study profiled T cell receptor beta repertoires in healthy donors and ankylosing spondylitis patients to find disease-linked TCR variants. In total, the full study cohort was made up of roughly 110 healthy donors and roughly 27 ankylosing spondylitis patients. Samples of peripheral blood were taken, and for ankylosing spondylitis patients, synovial fluid was collected as well.

General study outcomes and caveats: Some motif variants had previously been reported in the synovial fluid and blood of reactive arthritis patients, which suggests shared mechanisms of disease initiation. According to the report, matched synovial fluid samples from ankylosing spondylitis patients were significantly enriched for the disease-linked clones. A TCR beta motif of several highly homologous amino acid variants appeared characteristic of blood from ankylosing spondylitis patients. A CD8+ phenotype was shown by the disease-linked clones, which were found at relatively low frequencies in peripheral blood.

For sequencing, an Illumina HiSeq 2500 was employed. TCR beta libraries were prepared by quantitative 5'-RACE with molecular barcodes. The paper's processing steps were these. To identify disease-linked TCR variants, a new computational method was used, one built on a probabilistic model of VDJ rearrangement. TCRdb reprocessing: public reads trimmed at Q25 with fastp, clones called with MiXCR, in-frame beta chains kept. Each entry merges the rows of one CDR3 protein and shows their most common DNA and genes. These V and J calls originate from TCRdb's pipeline instead of the authors' own analysis. The sample table holds about 330,000 distinct CDR3 sequences, of which approximately 8.2% were seen once. Less than 15% of the sample is taken by the ten largest. In its sample, this clonotype was seen a few times. Its antigen has not been determined. Qualities for individual bases were not recorded, and no much larger clone is one base off.

Here V drops 4 bases and J drops 7 bases, and the junction holds 1 base not matched to any gene. Inclusive of the bounding cysteine and phenylalanine, the CDR3 is 12 residues long. Only the CDR3 DNA is retained, 36 bases long and in frame from the first base. In the germline V gene, CDR1 corresponds to LGHNA and CDR2 to YNFKEQ. Sequenced: blood, either unsorted or a sorted T cell fraction (not recorded which). The chain uses TRBV4-2 and TRBJ1-2, with 9 junctional bases fitting TRBD1. This receptor was taken from a male donor with ankylosing spondylitis. The CDR3 amino acid sequence is: CASSLQGAGYTF. In nucleotides, the sequence is TGTGCCAGCAGCCTACAGGGGGCTGGCTACACCTTC.